One sample yielded the 11 T cell receptor beta chains listed below, sequenced in a study of T cell responses to AZD1222 COVID-19 vaccine. Repertoires were generated with immunoSEQ multiplex PCR, while TCRdb's copy carries only in-frame clones and drops some. The sample shows some 200,000 clones, roughly 92% of them seen only once. The material was peripheral blood, obtained 28 days after the second AZD1222 dose. Receptor source: an adult who received the AZD1222 COVID-19 vaccine.

The gene calls are TRBV29-1 and TRBJ2-7, with D possibly matching TRBD1 (5 bases). The CDR3 consists of 11 residues. The V gene's germline CDR1 is SQVTM and CDR2 ANQGSEA. Trimming pared 5 bases from V and 2 bases from J, leaving 7 bases between. The CDR3 DNA follows: TGCAGCGTTAGGACACCCTACGAGCAGTACTTC. This codes for CSVRTPYEQYF.

This chain joins TRBV19 and TRBJ2-7; D possibly corresponds to TRBD1 (6 bases). Germline lookup yields CDR1 LNHDA and CDR2 SQIVND (reference sequence). The V end lost 11 bases, the J end lost 4 bases, and 15 bases lay between the germline ends. CDR3 length: 12 amino acids. The CDR3, as DNA: TGTGCCTCCACCGGGACAACATACGAGCAGTACTTC. This translates into CASTGTTYEQYF.

As concerns this clone: This CDR3 is also generated by other DNA sequences in the sample. The chain recombines TRBV28 with TRBJ2-1, with 8 bases lining up with TRBD2. This CDR3 region has 14 residues. From germline, CDR1 is MDHEN and CDR2 SYDVKM. Trimming cost V 3 bases and J 7 bases; bases outside gene matches: 5. The CDR3, as DNA: TGTGCCAGCAGTTTGGGGGGCGGGAGGAATGAGCAGTTCTTC. Encoded protein: CASSLGGGRNEQFF.

This chain joins TRBV28 and TRBJ1-5; TRBD1 might be the D (6 bases). The CDR3 covers 16 residues. V lost 4 bases to trimming and J lost 3 bases, with 16 bases between them. Germline CDR1 MDHEN, CDR2 SYDVKM. The CDR3 nucleotides read TGTGCCAGCAGTTCCACAGGGCTGGGGTTCAATCAGCCCCAGCATTTT. It is translated as CASSSTGLGFNQPQHF.

This sequence joins TRBV5-1 and TRBJ1-1, with a possible D match to TRBD1 (5 bases). Germline values: CDR1 SGHRS, CDR2 YFSETQ. The CDR3 loop spans 16 amino acids. Trimming cost V 2 bases and J 4 bases, with 18 bases left between them. The CDR3 bases are TGCGCCAGCAGCTTCCCGCCCGGTGGGGGTCGCACTGAAGCTTTCTTT. This sequence encodes CASSFPPGGGRTEAFF.

The chain has TRBV4-3 and TRBJ2-7; D remains ambiguous. Germline lookup yields CDR1 LGHNA and CDR2 YSLEER. V lost 0 bases, J lost 0 bases, and 12 bases lay in between. CDR3 size: 16 residues. The CDR3 DNA is TGCGCCAGCAGCCAAGATCGTTACTCGATCTCCTACGAGCAGTACTTC. As protein: CASSQDRYSISYEQYF.

The rearrangement uses TRBV7-2 and TRBJ2-5, with 12 bases aligning to TRBD2. Germline V gene data show CDR1 as SGHTA and CDR2 as FQGNSA. The CDR3 length is 18 residues. The V gene end was trimmed by 5 bases and the J gene end by 5 bases; junction bases not matched to a gene: 15. CDR3 DNA: TGTGCCAGCAGCCCCGTCGTATTCCCTAGCGGGAGGGAGGAGACCCAGTACTTC. Its translation: CASSPVVFPSGREETQYF.

The genes are TRBV11-2 and TRBJ2-1, with D unresolved. Germline CDR1 SGHAT, CDR2 FQNNGV. Trimming pared 4 bases from V and 4 bases from J, leaving 8 bases between. CDR3 length equals 13 residues. Here the CDR3 DNA reads TGTGCCAGCAGCTCGGGCCTTTACAATGAGCAGTTCTTC. Its protein is CASSSGLYNEQFF.

The rearrangement joins TRBV5-6 to TRBJ2-1, with D perhaps TRBD2 (5 bases). In germline, CDR1 is SGHDT, CDR2 YYEEEE. V was shortened by 2 bases and J by 1 base, with 10 bases between the two germline ends. There are 15 residues in the CDR3. For the CDR3, the DNA is TGTGCCAGCAGCTTTAAACGGGGTTCCTACAATGAGCAGTTCTTC. Protein: CASSFKRGSYNEQFF. Combining the CDR3 with reference TRBV5-6 and TRBJ2-1 gives the whole variable domain DAGVTQSPTHLIKTRGQQVTLRCSPKSGHDTVSWYQQALGQGPQFIFQYYEEEERQRGNFPDRFSGHQFPNYSSELNVNALLLGDSALYLCASSFKRGSYNEQFFGPGTRLTVL.

The genes are TRBV6-5 and TRBJ2-1; 8 nucleotides agree with TRBD2. V was clipped by 4 bases and J by 3 bases; unmatched bases: 5. CDR3 length: 15 amino acids. Germline V gives CDR1 MNHEY, CDR2 SVGAGI. CDR3 residues: CASSSGLALYNEQFF. The DNA of the CDR3 is TGTGCCAGCAGTTCCGGACTAGCCCTCTACAATGAGCAGTTCTTC.

This rearrangement joins TRBV4-2 to TRBJ2-2, with 7 positions matching TRBD1. This CDR3 comprises 14 residues. In germline, CDR1 is LGHNA, CDR2 YNFKEQ. V shed 4 bases and J 7 bases; nucleotides not matched to a gene: 6. CDR3 DNA: TGTGCCAGCAGCCGGACAGGCCTCGGCGGGGAGCTGTTTTTT. It is translated as CASSRTGLGGELFF.